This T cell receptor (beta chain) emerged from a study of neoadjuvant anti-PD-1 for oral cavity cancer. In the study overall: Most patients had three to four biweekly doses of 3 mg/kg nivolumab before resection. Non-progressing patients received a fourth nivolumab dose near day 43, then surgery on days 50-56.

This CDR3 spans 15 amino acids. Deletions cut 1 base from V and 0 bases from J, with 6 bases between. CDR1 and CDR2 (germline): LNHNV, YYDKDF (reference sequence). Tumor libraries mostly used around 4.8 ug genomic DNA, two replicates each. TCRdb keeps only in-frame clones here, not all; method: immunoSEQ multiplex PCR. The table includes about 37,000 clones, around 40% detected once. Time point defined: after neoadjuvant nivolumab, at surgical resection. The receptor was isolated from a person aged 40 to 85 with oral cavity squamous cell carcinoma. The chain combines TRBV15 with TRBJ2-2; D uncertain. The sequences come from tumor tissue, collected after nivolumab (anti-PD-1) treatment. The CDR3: CATSRGNSNTGELFF. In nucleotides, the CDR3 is TGTGCCACCAGCAGAGGCAATTCGAACACCGGGGAGCTGTTTTTT.